This TCR beta chain was observed in a study of T cell repertoires in cytomegalovirus infection. Each CDR3 protein is one row after TCRdb ran MiXCR on the reads. The table has around 900,000 distinct CDR3 sequences, around a third seen once. Worth noting for this clonotype: Its antigen is as yet unknown. Given a much more abundant clone one base away, this may be a read error.

Overall study results and limits: Across the ex vivo response, the dominant clonotypes were HLA-C-restricted CMV-specific TCR beta clonotypes. The cumulative frequency of public TCR beta families distinguished individuals who carried CMV together with the relevant HLA.

CDR1 SGHTA and CDR2 FQGNSA come from the germline V gene. This CDR3 comprises 17 residues. The chain combines TRBV7-2 with TRBJ2-5, with 9 positions matching TRBD1. Sequenced material: cultured CD8+ T cells from PBMCs, taken from culture after CMV antigen stimulation. The clonotype was recovered from a human donor in good health (CMV status not recorded). Some clones in this sample may be carry-over from other donors' samples. CDR3 residues: CVSSLEGGTGWAETQYF. The CDR3 DNA reads as TGTGTCAGCAGCTTAGAAGGAGGGACAGGGTGGGCCGAGACCCAGTACTTC.